This T cell receptor beta chain was captured by sequencing in a study of T-cell memory formation after mild COVID-19. Findings and limits, study-wide: Nothing showed for sure that second-wave clones peaking on day 37 were SARS-CoV-2 specific. Some SARS-CoV-2-responding clones were already detected in memory before infection.

TCRdb re-derived calls from the 5' RACE reads in MiXCR, one entry per CDR3 protein. The table lists hundreds of thousands of distinct CDR3 sequences, around 15% of them singletons, with about 20% in the top ten. Germline V lookup: CDR1 MGHRA, CDR2 YSYEKL. Trimming took 4 bases from V and 2 from J; bases not matched to a gene: 8. This CDR3 region has 16 residues. This clonotype was counted at least ten times. Its antigen is undetermined. This TCR came from a man between 18 and 35 years old who had mild COVID-19 (a few samples of this study predate the infection). Cell type and time point are not known. V and J are TRBV4-1 and TRBJ2-3; TRBD2 aligns across 8 bases. Sequencing was carried out using PBMCs or a T cell subset sorted from them (not recorded which). The CDR3 DNA reads as TGCGCCAGCAGCCCCGGGGGGGTAGCGGTCACAGATACGCAGTATTTT. As protein: CASSPGGVAVTDTQYF.